These 26 T cell receptor beta chains came from one sample sequenced in a study of T cell repertoires in cytomegalovirus infection. These receptors have no identified antigens. TCRdb itself ran the reads through MiXCR, one entry per CDR3 protein. This table holds about 740,000 distinct CDR3 sequences, 30% to 40% found once. The sample in question was cultured PBMCs, obtained from culture after CMV antigen stimulation. The receptors originated from a human donor in good health (CMV status not recorded). Some clones in this sample may be carry-over from other donors' samples.

This chain links TRBV5-4 with TRBJ2-7, with D possibly matching TRBD1 (6 bases). Germline CDR1 SGHNT, CDR2 YYREEE (reference sequence). This CDR3 has 16 residues. Trimming took off 2 bases at V and 5 bases at J, with 20 bases between the two ends. The CDR3 DNA reads TGTGCCAGCAGCTTCGGCGTCGGGGACCGGGACAACGAGCAGTACTTC. It translates to CASSFGVGDRDNEQYF.

The genes are TRBV6-1 and TRBJ1-4; D may be TRBD1 (5 bases). Germline loops: CDR1 MNHNS, CDR2 SASEGT. V gave up 6 bases and J gave up 0 bases, with 14 bases separating them. This CDR3 is built from 16 residues. CDR3 nucleotide sequence: TGTGCCAGCAGGGGAAGGTGGGGCACAACTAATGAAAAACTGTTTTTT. Its translation is CASRGRWGTTNEKLFF.

The chain recombines TRBV7-1 with TRBJ2-2, with D unclear. TRBV7-1 carries the ORF label, with uncertain function. This CDR3 is 10 amino acids long. Trimming stripped 8 bases from V and 8 bases from J, with 6 bases between. CDR3 sequence: CASLVGELFF. The DNA of the CDR3 is TGTGCCAGCCTGGTGGGGGAGCTGTTTTTT.

There are a few counts of this clonotype. CDR3: CSARVMGVQETQYF. In DNA form, the CDR3 reads TGCAGTGCTAGAGTTATGGGAGTCCAAGAGACCCAGTACTTC. This rearrangement joins TRBV20-1 to TRBJ2-5; D is perhaps TRBD2 (5 bases). Trimming took 1 base from V and 1 from J, leaving 10 bases between them. The CDR3 is made up of 14 amino acids. Per the germline V gene, CDR1 is DFQATT and CDR2 is SNEGSKA (reference sequence).

This chain connects TRBV6-4 to TRBJ1-2; no clear D. V was clipped by 6 bases and J by 3 bases, with 17 bases between them. Germline loops: CDR1 MRHNA, CDR2 SNTAGT. The CDR3 runs to 15 residues. The chain's CDR3 is CASSPTVSIHYGYTF. The DNA of the CDR3 is TGTGCCAGCAGCCCCACGGTCTCGATCCACTATGGCTACACCTTC.

CDR3 nucleotide sequence: TGTGCCAGCAGTCCGACCCAGGGGGCTTCACCCCTCCACTTT. The encoded protein is CASSPTQGASPLHF. V gene TRBV2 combines with J gene TRBJ1-6; the match to TRBD1 covers 8 bases. The V segment lost 5 bases and the J segment 9 bases; nucleotides outside the gene matches: 6. This CDR3 contains 14 residues. The germline gives CDR1 SNHLY, CDR2 FYNNEI.

V and J are TRBV15 and TRBJ2-1; D remains unclear. The length of the CDR3 is 12 residues. The V and J ends lost 3 bases and 8 bases respectively, with 8 bases between them. In germline, CDR1 is LNHNV, CDR2 YYDKDF (reference sequence). The DNA for the CDR3 is TGTGCCACCAGCAGCATGGTAGATGAGCAGTTCTTC. This translates into CATSSMVDEQFF.

V and J are TRBV20-1 and TRBJ1-1; D is unclear. This CDR3 region has 13 residues. CDR1 and CDR2 (germline): DFQATT, SNEGSKA (reference sequence). The ends were cut back, 0 bases at V and 5 bases at J, with 10 bases in the middle. The CDR3 sequence is CSARDPRDTEAFF. CDR3 sequence (DNA): TGCAGTGCTAGAGATCCCCGGGATACTGAAGCTTTCTTT.

J is TRBJ2-3 and V is TRBV12-3 or TRBV12-4; no definite D call. The ends were cut back, 1 base at V and 10 bases at J, with 6 bases in the middle. CDR3 length: 11 residues. This CDR3 is CASSLGTSQYF. The CDR3 DNA reads as TGTGCCAGCAGTTTAGGAACCTCGCAGTATTTT.

The chain combines TRBV7-2 with TRBJ2-2; D is undetermined. Germline CDR1 and CDR2: SGHTA and FQGNSA. V shed 1 base and J shed 6 bases, with 12 bases lying between them. This CDR3 region has 15 residues. For the CDR3, the DNA is TGTGCCAGCAGCTTAGGCCTAGTTGTGTCCGGGGAGCTGTTTTTT. This gives the protein CASSLGLVVSGELFF. The full variable domain, rest sourced from reference TRBV7-2 and TRBJ2-2, is GAGVSQSPSNKVTEKGKDVELRCDPISGHTALYWYRQSLGQGLEFLIYFQGNSAPDKSGLPSDRFSAERTGGSVSTLTIQRTQQEDSAVYLCASSLGLVVSGELFFGEGSRLTVL.

The gene calls are TRBV10-2 and TRBJ2-4; possibly TRBD2 for D (6 bases). Germline-derived CDR1 and CDR2 are WSHSY and SAAADI. This CDR3 has 13 residues. Trimming took 4 bases from V and 7 from J, leaving 11 bases between them. CDR3 sequence: CASSATAGNIQYF. CDR3 DNA sequence: TGCGCCAGCAGTGCGACGGCGGGGAACATTCAGTACTTC.

The chain employs TRBV4-1 and TRBJ1-5, with no clear D. Germline loops: CDR1 MGHRA, CDR2 YSYEKL. This CDR3 is 15 amino acids long. The germline V and J ends were trimmed by 4 bases and 5 bases, with 15 bases remaining between them. CDR3 nucleotide sequence: TGCGCCAGCAGCCTTCTGCTGGGCACCTATCAGCCCCAGCATTTT. Protein: CASSLLLGTYQPQHF.

The gene calls are TRBV12-3 or TRBV12-4 and TRBJ1-5; weak D call: TRBD1 (5 bases). Trimming removed 6 bases from V and 5 bases from J, with 11 bases in between. This CDR3 region has 13 residues. The CDR3 region has the DNA TGTGCCAGCAGCCCCTGGGGGTATCAGCCCCAGCATTTT. This translates into CASSPWGYQPQHF.

This clonotype occurred many times. The V call is TRBV7-8, the J call TRBJ1-1; D is possibly TRBD1 (6 bases). The CDR3 length is 13 residues. The ends were cut back, 6 bases at V and 11 bases at J, with 19 bases in the middle. Germline lookup yields CDR1 SGHVS and CDR2 FQNEAQ. CDR3 nucleotides: TGTGCCAGCAGTTTCCGGGACACGGTTGGTGCTTTCTTT. Its translation: CASSFRDTVGAFF.

The chain uses TRBV7-6 and TRBJ1-2; a possible D gene is TRBD1 (5 bases). V lost 5 bases to trimming and J lost 6 bases, with 19 bases between them. There are 15 residues in the CDR3. The germline V gene encodes CDR1 SGHVS and CDR2 FNYEAQ. The CDR3 loop is CASSGYRSPTDGYTF. The CDR3 bases are TGTGCCAGCAGCGGTTACAGGAGTCCCACCGATGGCTACACCTTC.

The chain links TRBV6-1 to TRBJ1-6; D may be TRBD1 (6 bases). The CDR3 loop spans 14 amino acids. CDR1 is MNHNS, CDR2 SASEGT, per germline. V lost 6 bases and J 7 bases, leaving 13 bases between the germline ends. CDR3 in amino acids: CASRSGTLNSPLHF. The CDR3 bases are TGTGCCAGCAGGTCCGGGACACTAAATTCACCCCTCCACTTT.

The chain combines TRBV20-1 with TRBJ2-2, with 7 bases aligning to TRBD2. Germline CDR1 and CDR2: DFQATT and SNEGSKA (reference sequence). The CDR3 length is 15 residues. After removal of 2 bases from V and 1 base from J, the junction contained 4 bases not matched to a gene. The CDR3 region has the DNA TGCAGTGCTAGAAGGGCTAGCGGGAACACCGGGGAGCTGTTTTTT. This gives the protein CSARRASGNTGELFF.

A single count supports this clonotype. This chain connects TRBV19 to TRBJ2-3; possibly TRBD1 for D (5 bases). The length of the CDR3 is 13 residues. Per the germline V gene, CDR1 is LNHDA and CDR2 is SQIVND (reference sequence). The CDR3: CASRLSGTDTQYF. The CDR3 DNA is TGTGCTAGTCGCCTCTCAGGGACAGATACGCAGTATTTT.

The chain's CDR3 is CASSYSSGEETQYF. The CDR3 coding sequence is TGTGCCAGCAGTTACTCAAGCGGGGAAGAGACCCAGTACTTC. V gene TRBV6-6 combines with J gene TRBJ2-5; TRBD2 matches 7 bases. This CDR3 contains 14 residues. The germline gives CDR1 MNHNY, CDR2 SVGAGI (reference sequence). After removal of 0 bases from V and 3 bases from J, the junction contained 1 base not matched to a gene.

This clonotype was picked up many times. The V call is TRBV7-8, the J call TRBJ1-4; D might be TRBD1 (6 bases). Between the trimmed V and J ends, which lost 4 bases and 0 bases, there was a span of 15 bases. The CDR3 sequence is 17 residues long. The germline V gene encodes CDR1 SGHVS and CDR2 FQNEAQ. The CDR3 DNA reads as TGTGCCAGCAGCTCACGGACGGGGGCGGCAACTAATGAAAAACTGTTTTTT. Translation gives CASSSRTGAATNEKLFF.

This clonotype appeared a few times. This chain connects TRBV10-3 to TRBJ2-5; D not resolved. CDR1 is ENHRY, CDR2 SYGVKD, per germline. V was cut by 3 bases and J by 1 base, with 15 bases left in between. This CDR3 spans 16 amino acids. The CDR3 sequence: CAISEVGHTFQETQYF. CDR3 DNA sequence: TGTGCCATCAGTGAAGTAGGGCACACCTTCCAAGAGACCCAGTACTTC.

The chain employs TRBV20-1 and TRBJ2-2, with 7 bases identical to TRBD1. Trimming removed 5 bases from V and 7 bases from J; junction bases left unmatched: 10. The CDR3 length is 14 residues. The V gene's germline CDR1 is DFQATT and CDR2 SNEGSKA (reference sequence). Here the CDR3 DNA reads TGCAGTGCTTCCAGGGGGACATCCGACGGGGAGCTGTTTTTT. It translates to CSASRGTSDGELFF.

This clonotype was detected many times. The V gene is TRBV7-2, the J gene TRBJ2-7, with D perhaps TRBD2 (5 bases). V dropped 1 base and J dropped 5 bases, with 15 bases sitting between them. The CDR3 has 15 amino acids. Per germline, CDR1 SGHTA and CDR2 FQGNSA. CDR3 amino acids: CASSLVWQTGNEQYF. CDR3 DNA: TGTGCCAGCAGCTTAGTTTGGCAAACGGGGAACGAGCAGTACTTC.

The rearrangement links TRBV10-3 to TRBJ1-2; a possible D gene is TRBD1 (6 bases). The CDR3 spans 16 residues. V lost 3 bases, J lost 1 base, and 15 bases lay in between. The V gene's germline CDR1 is ENHRY and CDR2 SYGVKD. The CDR3 bases are TGTGCCATCAGTGACCTTAACAGGGCCCTTAACTATGGCTACACCTTC. Its translation: CAISDLNRALNYGYTF.

This chain links TRBV7-9 with TRBJ2-5; tentatively, D is TRBD1 (5 bases). Trimming pared 11 bases from V and 5 bases from J, leaving 18 bases between. The CDR3 is 13 residues long. Germline V gene data show CDR1 as SEHNR and CDR2 as FQNEAQ (reference sequence). For the CDR3, the DNA is TGTGCCGGGCGACCAGGGAATGGGGAGACCCAGTACTTC. Protein sequence: CAGRPGNGETQYF. The full variable domain, with the rest looked up from reference TRBV7-9 and TRBJ2-5, is DTGVSQNPRHKITKRGQNVTFRCDPISEHNRLYWYRQTLGQGPEFLTYFQNEAQLEKSRLLSDRFSAERPKGSFSTLEIQRTEQGDSAMYLCAGRPGNGETQYFGPGTRLLVL.

This clonotype appeared a few times. V usage is TRBV7-8 and J usage is TRBJ2-3, with 9 bases matching TRBD2. This CDR3 contains 17 residues. V lost 4 bases and J lost 3; bases outside the gene matches: 11. CDR1 SGHVS and CDR2 FQNEAQ come from the germline V gene. The CDR3 nucleotides read TGTGCCAGCAGCTGGACCGGCGGGGGGGCCGGTACAGATACGCAGTATTTT. Translating gives CASSWTGGGAGTDTQYF.